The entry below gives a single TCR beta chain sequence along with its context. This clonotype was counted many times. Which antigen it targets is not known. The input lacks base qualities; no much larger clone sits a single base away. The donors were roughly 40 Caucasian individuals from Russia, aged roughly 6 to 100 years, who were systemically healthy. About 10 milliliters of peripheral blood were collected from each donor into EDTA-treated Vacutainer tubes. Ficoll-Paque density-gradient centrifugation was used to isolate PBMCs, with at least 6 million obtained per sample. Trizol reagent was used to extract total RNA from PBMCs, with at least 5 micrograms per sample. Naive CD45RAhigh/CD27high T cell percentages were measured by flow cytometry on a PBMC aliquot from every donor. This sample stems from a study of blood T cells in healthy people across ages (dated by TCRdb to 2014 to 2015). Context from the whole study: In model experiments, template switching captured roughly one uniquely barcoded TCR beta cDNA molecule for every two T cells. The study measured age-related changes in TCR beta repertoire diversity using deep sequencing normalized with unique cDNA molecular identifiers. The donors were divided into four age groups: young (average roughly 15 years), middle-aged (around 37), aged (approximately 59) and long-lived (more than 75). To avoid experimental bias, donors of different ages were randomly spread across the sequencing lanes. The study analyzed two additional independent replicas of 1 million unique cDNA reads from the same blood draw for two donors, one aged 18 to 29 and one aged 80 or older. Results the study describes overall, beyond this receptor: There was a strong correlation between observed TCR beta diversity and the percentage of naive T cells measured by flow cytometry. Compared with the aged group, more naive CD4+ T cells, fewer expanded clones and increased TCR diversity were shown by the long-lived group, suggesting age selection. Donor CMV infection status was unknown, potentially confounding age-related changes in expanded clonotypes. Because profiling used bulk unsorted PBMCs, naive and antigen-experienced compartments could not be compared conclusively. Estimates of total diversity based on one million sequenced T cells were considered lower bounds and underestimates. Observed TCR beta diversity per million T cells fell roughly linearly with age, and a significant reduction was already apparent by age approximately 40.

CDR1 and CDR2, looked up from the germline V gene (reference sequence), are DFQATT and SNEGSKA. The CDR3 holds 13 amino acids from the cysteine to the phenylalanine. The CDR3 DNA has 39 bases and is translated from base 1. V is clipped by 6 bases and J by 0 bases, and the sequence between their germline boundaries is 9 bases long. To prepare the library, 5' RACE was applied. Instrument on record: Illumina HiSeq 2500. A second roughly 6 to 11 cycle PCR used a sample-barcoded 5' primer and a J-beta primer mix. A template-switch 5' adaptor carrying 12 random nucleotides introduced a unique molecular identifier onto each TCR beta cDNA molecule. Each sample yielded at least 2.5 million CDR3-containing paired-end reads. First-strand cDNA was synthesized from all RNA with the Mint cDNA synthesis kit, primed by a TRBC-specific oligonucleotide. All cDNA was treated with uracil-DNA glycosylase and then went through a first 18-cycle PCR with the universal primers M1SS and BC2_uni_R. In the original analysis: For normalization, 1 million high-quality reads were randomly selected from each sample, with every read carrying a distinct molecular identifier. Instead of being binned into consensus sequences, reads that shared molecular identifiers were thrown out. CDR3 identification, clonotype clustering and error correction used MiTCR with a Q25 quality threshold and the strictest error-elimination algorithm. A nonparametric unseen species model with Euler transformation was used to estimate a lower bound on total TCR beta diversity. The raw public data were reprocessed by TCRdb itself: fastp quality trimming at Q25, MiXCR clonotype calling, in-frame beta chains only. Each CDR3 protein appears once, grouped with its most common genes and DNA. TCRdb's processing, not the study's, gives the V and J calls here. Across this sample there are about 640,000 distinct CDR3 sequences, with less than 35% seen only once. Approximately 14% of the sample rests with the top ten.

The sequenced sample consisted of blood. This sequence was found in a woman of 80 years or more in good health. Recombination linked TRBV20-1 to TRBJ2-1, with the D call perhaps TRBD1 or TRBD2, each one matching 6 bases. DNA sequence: TGCAGTGCCGAGGGGGGCTCCTACAATGAGCAGTTCTTC. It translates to CSAEGGSYNEQFF.